One and the same sample provided the 19 T cell receptor beta chains below, sequenced in a study of T cells expressing NK-cell markers (dated by TCRdb to 2018 to 2020). Libraries were made using 5' RACE. Sequencing took place on an Illumina HiSeq 2000. One entry per CDR3 protein sequence results from the TCRdb reprocessing of the reads, with DNA left out. For this sample, the table gives 140,000 or so distinct CDR3 sequences. 10% to 15% of the sample rests with the top ten. Source material: blood T cells: a sorted CD56 or NKG2C T cell subset, CD4+ or CD8+ T cells, or bulk PBMC T cells (not recorded which). The receptors were sampled from a man aged 18 to 30 in good health. Donor details come from another sample of the same person, matched by shared clones.

The chain links TRBV10-3 to TRBJ2-6; checking the TCRdb D call of TRBD1 is not possible without DNA. Germline V gene data show CDR1 as ENHRY and CDR2 as SYGVKD. The CDR3 runs to 14 residues. CDR3 residues: CATLQGFGANVLTF.

The chain couples TRBV5-6 to TRBJ1-1. The CDR3 consists of 15 residues. Germline V gene sequence: CDR1 SGHDT, CDR2 YYEEEE. The chain's CDR3 is CASSLESVRATEAFF.

This chain connects TRBV18 to TRBJ2-3; there is no DNA to check the TCRdb D call of TRBD2. The CDR3 contains 16 residues. Germline V gene sequence: CDR1 KGHSH, CDR2 LQKENI. The CDR3 is CASSPPLGRAGDTQYF.

The J gene is TRBJ2-1, the V gene TRBV19; the D call from TCRdb, TRBD2, cannot be confirmed without DNA. The CDR3 loop spans 19 amino acids. Germline V lookup: CDR1 LNHDA, CDR2 SQIVND (reference sequence). CDR3 loop: CASTRRGLAGALTYNEQFF.

The chain links TRBV11-2 to TRBJ2-5; TCRdb lists TRBD1, though no DNA is available to test this call. Germline loops: CDR1 SGHAT, CDR2 FQNNGV. The CDR3 sequence is 14 residues long. The CDR3 protein is CASSSRDGQETQYF.

The chain recombines TRBV5-1 with TRBJ2-1; the D gene TCRdb calls, TRBD2, cannot be checked with no DNA. The CDR3 totals 13 residues. Germline V lookup: CDR1 SGHRS, CDR2 YFSETQ. CDR3 sequence reads: CASSETGPSFEFF.

This sequence joins TRBV6-6 and TRBJ2-7; absent DNA, TCRdb's TRBD1 call cannot be checked. Germline loops: CDR1 MNHNY, CDR2 SVGAGI (reference sequence). The CDR3 totals 13 residues. CDR3 protein: CASSPGLTGEQYF.

The genes are TRBV10-2 and TRBJ2-1; the D call of TRBD1 rests on TCRdb alone, since no DNA is present to check it. The CDR3 totals 13 residues. Germline V gene lookup returns CDR1 WSHSY and CDR2 SAAADI. The CDR3 sequence is CASSSGTINEQFF.

J is TRBJ1-3 and V is TRBV19. The CDR3 has 16 amino acids. Germline V gene lookup returns CDR1 LNHDA and CDR2 SQIVND (reference sequence). The CDR3 is CASSSSRTEPGNTIYF.

The chain couples TRBV6-2 or TRBV6-3 to TRBJ2-3; no DNA is available, so the TRBD2 call from TCRdb remains unchecked. Germline V gene lookup returns CDR1 MNHEY and CDR2 SVGEGT. The CDR3 is 22 residues long. CDR3 amino acids: CASSYPPSGTSGRGSSTDTQYF.

The V gene is TRBV19, the J gene TRBJ2-7; checking the TCRdb D call of TRBD1 is not possible without DNA. CDR1 LNHDA and CDR2 SQIVND come from the germline V gene (reference sequence). The CDR3 spans 14 residues. CDR3 sequence reads: CASSIGTGADEQYF.

The V gene is TRBV4-2, the J gene TRBJ2-1; TCRdb indicates TRBD2, and absent DNA this call remains unverified. The CDR3 length is 17 residues. Looked up from germline, CDR1 is LGHNA and CDR2 is YNFKEQ. The CDR3 sequence is CASSQVAGAWGNNEQFF.

The V gene is TRBV20-1, the J gene TRBJ2-1; TCRdb's D call of TRBD2 is untestable without DNA. Germline CDR1 reads DFQATT; CDR2 reads SNEGSKA (reference sequence). CDR3 length: 15 residues. CDR3 sequence reads: CSASWWDLGINEQFF.

The chain joins TRBV7-9 to TRBJ2-5. This CDR3 contains 16 residues. Germline CDR1 reads SEHNR; CDR2 reads FQNEAQ (reference sequence). The CDR3 sequence is CASSLLGSSGQETQYF.

V gene TRBV29-1 combines with J gene TRBJ2-1; no DNA is available, so the TRBD2 call from TCRdb remains unchecked. The CDR3 extends over 14 amino acids. Looked up from germline, CDR1 is SQVTM and CDR2 is ANQGSEA. CDR3 in amino acids: CSVEWLRGSDEQFF.

The chain employs TRBV12-3 or TRBV12-4 and TRBJ2-2; TCRdb's D call, TRBD2, is unchecked because there is no DNA. This CDR3 region has 14 residues. This chain's CDR3 is CASRTGTSTWELFF.

The rearrangement uses TRBV15 and TRBJ2-1; TCRdb lists TRBD2, though no DNA is available to test this call. The CDR3 runs to 12 residues. The germline V gene encodes CDR1 LNHNV and CDR2 YYDKDF (reference sequence). The CDR3: CATSRVGGDQFF.

The genes are TRBV27 and TRBJ2-7; TCRdb's D call of TRBD2 is untestable without DNA. This CDR3 has 15 residues. Germline CDR1 and CDR2: MNHEY and SMNVEV (reference sequence). The CDR3 sequence is CASSLSPSGFYEQYF.

This chain connects TRBV29-1 to TRBJ1-1. Germline V lookup: CDR1 SQVTM, CDR2 ANQGSEA. The CDR3 extends over 13 amino acids. The CDR3 is CSVRDSKNTEAFF.